The T cell receptor beta chain described here comes from a study of T cell repertoires in cytomegalovirus infection. The wider study: Shared public TCR beta signatures pointed to both CMV infection and a matching HLA type. General study findings and limits: Identification of carriers of CMV plus the relevant HLA was achieved through cumulative public TCR beta family frequency. What dominated the ex vivo response were HLA-C-restricted CMV-specific TCR beta clonotypes.

V was clipped by 3 bases and J by 10 bases, with 16 bases between them. The germline V gene encodes CDR1 SGHTA and CDR2 FQGNSA. The CDR3 is 14 residues long. Each CDR3 protein gets one entry after TCRdb re-called the reads with MiXCR. This table has about 530,000 distinct CDR3 sequences, less than 30% appearing once. About this clonotype itself: Its antigen is currently unknown.

The sample taken for sequencing was PBMCs. This sequence joins TRBV7-2 and TRBJ2-1, with D possibly called TRBD1 or TRBD2 (7 bases each). This TCR derives from a human donor in good health (CMV status not recorded). Some clones in this sample may be carry-over from other donors' samples. As DNA, the CDR3 is TGTGCCAGCAGCTTGGGAGGGGGCGAGGTCGAGCAGTTCTTC. It encodes CASSLGGGEVEQFF.